Listed here are 13 T cell receptor beta chains from one sample, sequenced in a study of shared clonotypes between healthy human individuals. CD45RO-negative, CCR7-selected cells formed the naive CD8 fraction, which excluded terminally differentiated effector memory CD45RA+ cells. Some clones are missing from TCRdb's copy, which holds only in-frame ones; the method was immunoSEQ multiplex PCR. This sample has 1.5 million to 2.5 million clones, with about 95% found just once. Sequencing was performed on naive CD8+ T cells sorted from blood. The receptors stem from a man between 18 and 35 years old in good health.

This chain uses TRBV12-5 with TRBJ2-5, with 10 positions matching TRBD2. In germline, CDR1 is LGHNT, CDR2 FRNRAP. CDR3 length: 14 residues. Trimming took 6 bases from V and 3 from J; bases not matched to a gene: 4. This CDR3 is CASGPGLAEETQYF. The DNA of the CDR3 is TGTGCTAGTGGCCCTGGACTAGCGGAAGAGACCCAGTACTTC.

This clone was counted a single time. The same CDR3 arises from other DNA sequences in this sample as well. This chain connects TRBV9 to TRBJ2-5, with D unclear. The V end was cut by 2 bases, the J end by 2 bases, with 7 bases between. Germline CDR1 and CDR2: SGDLS and YYNGEE. The CDR3 runs to 13 residues. In DNA form, the CDR3 reads TGTGCCAGCAGCGTTGACTTGCAAGAGACCCAGTACTTC. It specifies CASSVDLQETQYF.

This chain connects TRBV30 to TRBJ2-1; D gene ambiguous. In germline, CDR1 is GTSNPN, CDR2 SVGIG (reference sequence). The CDR3 loop spans 13 amino acids. The ends were cut back, 1 base at V and 2 bases at J, with 6 bases in the middle. The CDR3: CAWSGGTYNEQFF. CDR3 DNA sequence: TGTGCCTGGAGTGGGGGTACCTACAATGAGCAGTTCTTC.

This chain links TRBV28 with TRBJ2-5, with 9 bases fitting TRBD2. Germline V CDR1 and CDR2: MDHEN, SYDVKM. J lost 2 bases, V lost 6 bases, and 13 bases had no gene match. The CDR3 spans 17 residues. The CDR3: CASSPGLAGNLQETQYF. CDR3 bases: TGTGCCAGCAGCCCCGGGCTAGCGGGGAACCTTCAAGAGACCCAGTACTTC.

A few counts support this clone. This chain uses TRBV5-6 with TRBJ1-2, with D perhaps TRBD1 (5 bases). Trimming removed 0 bases at V and 3 bases at J, with 15 bases between. The CDR3 sequence is 16 residues long. Germline lookup yields CDR1 SGHDT and CDR2 YYEEEE. The CDR3, as DNA: TGTGCCAGCAGCTTGGCCGTAGGGCAGGGATACTATGGCTACACCTTC. Translating gives CASSLAVGQGYYGYTF.

The chain couples TRBV5-3 to TRBJ2-6; 7 nucleotides agree with TRBD2. TRBV5-3 is given ORF status, its function remaining uncertain. This CDR3 has 17 amino acids. The V segment lost 0 bases and the J segment 4 bases; nucleotides outside the gene matches: 7. Here the CDR3 DNA reads TGTGCCAGAAGCTTGGGGTTCGGGACTACAGGGGCCAACGTCCTGACTTTC. Protein sequence: CARSLGFGTTGANVLTF.

The chain couples TRBV6-6 to TRBJ2-7; D remains unclear. Trimming removed 6 bases from V and 2 bases from J, with 17 bases in between. CDR1 is MNHNY, CDR2 SVGAGI, per germline (reference sequence). CDR3 length: 15 amino acids. CDR3 coding DNA: TGTGCCAGCAGCCACGCGATTTCCGCACCCTACGAGCAGTACTTC. Protein sequence: CASSHAISAPYEQYF.

The genes are TRBV5-1 and TRBJ1-6, with 8 positions matching TRBD1. In germline, CDR1 is SGHRS, CDR2 YFSETQ. The CDR3 is 14 residues long. V lost 6 bases, J lost 6 bases, and 5 bases stayed unmatched. The CDR3 nucleotides are TGCGCCAGCACACTCGGACAGGGTAATTCACCCCTCCACTTT. This gives the protein CASTLGQGNSPLHF.

The J gene is TRBJ2-7, the V gene TRBV15; 9 bases match TRBD2. This CDR3 has 16 amino acids. Germline lookup yields CDR1 LNHNV and CDR2 YYDKDF (reference sequence). After removal of 5 bases from V and 4 bases from J, the junction contained 12 bases not matched to a gene. The CDR3 region is CATSGPPAGGPYEQYF. The CDR3 DNA follows: TGTGCCACCAGCGGGCCCCCGGCGGGAGGGCCTTACGAGCAGTACTTC.

This rearrangement joins TRBV7-9 to TRBJ2-1; the match to TRBD1 covers 7 bases. The CDR3 length is 17 residues. J gave up 7 bases and V 5 bases, and 17 bases lay outside the gene matches. Germline loops: CDR1 SEHNR, CDR2 FQNEAQ (reference sequence). The CDR3 loop is CASSPAPGTAYENEQFF. The CDR3 DNA follows: TGTGCCAGCAGCCCAGCCCCCGGGACAGCCTACGAGAATGAGCAGTTCTTC.

The chain carries TRBV5-6 and TRBJ2-7; no firm D call. Trimming shortened V by 0 bases and J by 6 bases, and 13 bases separated the two germline ends. Germline assignment: CDR1 SGHDT and CDR2 YYEEEE. The CDR3 extends over 14 amino acids. The CDR3 DNA follows: TGTGCCAGCAGCTTGGGTCTGGTGAGAGGCGAGCAGTACTTC. Its protein product is CASSLGLVRGEQYF.

The CDR3 sequence is CASEGVNYGYTF. CDR3 bases: TGTGCCAGCGAGGGAGTAAACTATGGCTACACCTTC. The V gene is TRBV2, the J gene TRBJ1-2; D call uncertain. CDR3 length equals 12 residues. Looked up from germline, CDR1 is SNHLY and CDR2 is FYNNEI. Trimming stripped 8 bases from V and 2 bases from J, with 9 bases between. Based on the CDR3 plus reference TRBV2 and TRBJ1-2, the full variable domain is EPEVTQTPSHQVTQMGQEVILRCVPISNHLYFYWYRQILGQKVEFLVSFYNNEISEKSEIFDDQFSVERPDGSNFTLKIRSTKLEDSAMYFCASEGVNYGYTFGSGTRLTVV.

The rearrangement links TRBV11-2 to TRBJ2-7; no clear D. CDR1 is SGHAT, CDR2 FQNNGV, per germline. Trimming removed 0 bases at V and 3 bases at J, with 6 bases between. The CDR3 length is 13 residues. The CDR3 coding sequence is TGTGCCAGCAGCTTAGATGCAGACTACGAGCAGTACTTC. It is translated as CASSLDADYEQYF.